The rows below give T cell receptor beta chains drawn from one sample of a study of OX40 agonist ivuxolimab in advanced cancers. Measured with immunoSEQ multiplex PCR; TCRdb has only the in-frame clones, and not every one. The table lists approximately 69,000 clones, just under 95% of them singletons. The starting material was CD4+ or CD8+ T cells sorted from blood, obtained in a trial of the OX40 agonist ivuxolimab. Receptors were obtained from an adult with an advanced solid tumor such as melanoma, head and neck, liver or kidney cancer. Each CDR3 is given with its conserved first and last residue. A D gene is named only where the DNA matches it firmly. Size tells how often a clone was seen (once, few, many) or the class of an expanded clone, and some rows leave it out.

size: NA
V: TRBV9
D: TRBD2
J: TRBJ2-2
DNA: TGTGCCAGCAGCGTCCGGACTAGCGGGACGACCGGGGAGCTGTTTTTT
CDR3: CASSVRTSGTTGELFF

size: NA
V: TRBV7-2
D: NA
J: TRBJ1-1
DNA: TGTGCCAGCAGCCCGTGGGTAGGACAGGAAGCTTTCTTT
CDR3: CASSPWVGQEAFF

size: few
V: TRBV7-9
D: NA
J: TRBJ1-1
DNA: TGTGCCAGCAGCCCCCCTGTCGGGCTTGAAGCTTTCTTT
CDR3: CASSPPVGLEAFF

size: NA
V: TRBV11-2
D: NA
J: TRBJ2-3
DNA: TGTGCCGGCAGCGAGCGCCTACTGGGACCAGCTAGCACAGATACGCAGTATTTT
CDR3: CAGSERLLGPASTDTQYF

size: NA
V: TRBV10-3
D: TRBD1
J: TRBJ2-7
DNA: TGTGCCATTTCCGGGACAGTCACCTACGAGCAGTACTTC
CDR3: CAISGTVTYEQYF

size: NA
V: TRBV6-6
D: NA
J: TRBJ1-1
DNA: TGTGCCAGCAGTTCCCTAAGGTCTGAAGCTTTCTTT
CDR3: CASSSLRSEAFF

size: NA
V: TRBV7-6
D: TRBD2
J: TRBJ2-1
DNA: TGTGCCAGCAGCTTGGCTAGCGGGCCCTCCGACAATGAGCAGTTCTTC
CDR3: CASSLASGPSDNEQFF

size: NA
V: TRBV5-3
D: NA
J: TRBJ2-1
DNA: TGTGCCAGAAGCTGCCGGCAGTTCCATGAGCAGTTCTTC
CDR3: CARSCRQFHEQFF

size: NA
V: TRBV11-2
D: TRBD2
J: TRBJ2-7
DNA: TGTGCCAGCAGCCTCCGGGCGGGACTAGCGGGAGTCGAGCAGTACTTC
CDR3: CASSLRAGLAGVEQYF

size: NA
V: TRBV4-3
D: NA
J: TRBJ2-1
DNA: TGCGCCAGCAGCCAAGATGGACAGGGAGGGAATGAGCAGTTCTTC
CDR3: CASSQDGQGGNEQFF

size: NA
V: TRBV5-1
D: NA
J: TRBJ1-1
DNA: TGCGCCAGCAGCTCGACAGAAAACACTGAAGCTTTCTTT
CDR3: CASSSTENTEAFF

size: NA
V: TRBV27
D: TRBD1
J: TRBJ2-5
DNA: TGTGCCAGCAGTACGGGACAGGGATTAGAGACCCAGTACTTC
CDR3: CASSTGQGLETQYF

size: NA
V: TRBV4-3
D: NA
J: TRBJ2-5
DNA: TGCGCCAGCAGCCAAGATTGGAACTCCCAAGAGACCCAGTACTTC
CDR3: CASSQDWNSQETQYF

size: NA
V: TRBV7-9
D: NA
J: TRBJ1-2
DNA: TGTGCCAGCAGCCCCCCCGAATTGCAAGCCAGGGAGGATGGCTACACCTTC
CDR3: CASSPPELQAREDGYTF

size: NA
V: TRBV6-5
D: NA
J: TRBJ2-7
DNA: TGTGCCAGCAGTTACTCGGACGGGGGATACGAGCAGTACTTC
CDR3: CASSYSDGGYEQYF

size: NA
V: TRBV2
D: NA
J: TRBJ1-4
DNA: TGTGCCAGCAGTGAAAAGTGGGGACAACTGTTTTTT
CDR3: CASSEKWGQLFF

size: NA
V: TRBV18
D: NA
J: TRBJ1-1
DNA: TGTGCCAGCTCACCCCACGTTCCGAACACTGAAGCTTTCTTT
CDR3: CASSPHVPNTEAFF

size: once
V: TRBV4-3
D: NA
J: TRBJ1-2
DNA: TGCGCCAGCAGCCAGTATCGGAGAGATGGCTACACCTTC
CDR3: CASSQYRRDGYTF

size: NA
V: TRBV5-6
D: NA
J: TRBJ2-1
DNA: TGTGCCAGCAGCTTGAATCCAGCGGAGCAGTTCTTC
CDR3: CASSLNPAEQFF

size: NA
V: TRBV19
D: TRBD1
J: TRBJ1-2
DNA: TGTGCCAGTAGCCTGCCGGGACAGGAAAGTTCTGGCTACACCTTC
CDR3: CASSLPGQESSGYTF

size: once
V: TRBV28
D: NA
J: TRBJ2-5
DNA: TGTGCCAGCAGTCCCGGGACTGAAAAAGAGACCCAGTACTTC
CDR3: CASSPGTEKETQYF

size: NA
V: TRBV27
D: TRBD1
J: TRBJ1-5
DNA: TGTGCCAGCAGTCAGGACAGGGGATATGGTCAGCCCCAGCATTTT
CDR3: CASSQDRGYGQPQHF

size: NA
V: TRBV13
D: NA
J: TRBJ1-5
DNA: TGTGCCAGCAGCTCAGGCCCAGGTCAGCCCCAGCATTTT
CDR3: CASSSGPGQPQHF

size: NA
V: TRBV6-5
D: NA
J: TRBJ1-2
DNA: TGTGCCAGCAGTTACTCCCAGGGCGTCGACGGCTACACCTTC
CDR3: CASSYSQGVDGYTF

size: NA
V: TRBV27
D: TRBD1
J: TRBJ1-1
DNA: TGTGCCAGCCCCCAGGGGGGGAACACTGAAGCTTTCTTT
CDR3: CASPQGGNTEAFF

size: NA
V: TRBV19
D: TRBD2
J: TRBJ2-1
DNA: TGTGCCAGTAGTAGGGGGGGACCCCCCAATGAGCAGTTCTTC
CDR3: CASSRGGPPNEQFF

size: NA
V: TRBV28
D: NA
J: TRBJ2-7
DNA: TGTGCCAGCAGTTTAGGACCCGGCGAGCAGTACTTC
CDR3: CASSLGPGEQYF

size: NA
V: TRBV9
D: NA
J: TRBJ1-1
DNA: TGTGCCAGCAGCGTAGGCGGAGGGCTGGCTTTCTTT
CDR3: CASSVGGGLAFF

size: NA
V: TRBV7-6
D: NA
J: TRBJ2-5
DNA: TGTGCCAGCAGCTTAGCCGGAGAGACCCAATACTTC
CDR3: CASSLAGETQYF

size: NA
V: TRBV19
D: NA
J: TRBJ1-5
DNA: TGTGCCAGTAGTATAGTTTGGCAGTATAGCAATCAGCCCCAGCATTTT
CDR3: CASSIVWQYSNQPQHF

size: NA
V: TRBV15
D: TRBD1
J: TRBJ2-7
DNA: TGTGCCACCAGCAGATCGGGACAGTACGAGCAGTACTTC
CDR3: CATSRSGQYEQYF

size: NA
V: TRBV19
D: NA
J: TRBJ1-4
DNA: TGTGCCAGCAATCCGGCCAGCCTTAATGAAAAACTGTTTTTT
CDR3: CASNPASLNEKLFF

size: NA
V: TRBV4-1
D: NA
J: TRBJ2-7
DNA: TGCGCCAGCAGCCAAGATGTGGCCCCCCTTTATTACGAGCAGTACTTC
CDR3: CASSQDVAPLYYEQYF

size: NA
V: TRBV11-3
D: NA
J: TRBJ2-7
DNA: TGTGCCAGCAGCTCCCCCAAGACAGCCTACGAGCAGTACTTC
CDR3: CASSSPKTAYEQYF

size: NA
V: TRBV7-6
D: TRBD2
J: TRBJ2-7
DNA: TGTGCCAGCAGCCGTGGACTAGCGGGGGAGTACGAGCAGTACTTC
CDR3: CASSRGLAGEYEQYF

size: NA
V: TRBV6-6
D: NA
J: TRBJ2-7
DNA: TGTGCCAGCAGTTACGAGGCGGGGGCCGACTACGAGCAGTACTTC
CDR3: CASSYEAGADYEQYF

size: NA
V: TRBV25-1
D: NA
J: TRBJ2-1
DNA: TGTGCCAGCGGGGGAGTGTGGGAGCTCTACAATGAGCAGTTCTTC
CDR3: CASGGVWELYNEQFF

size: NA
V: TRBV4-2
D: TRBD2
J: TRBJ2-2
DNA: TGTGCCAGCAGCCAAGTCCCTAGCGGGGCCGGGGAGCTGTTTTTT
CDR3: CASSQVPSGAGELFF

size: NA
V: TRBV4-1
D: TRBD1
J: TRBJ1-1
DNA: TGCGCCAGCAGCCTCATACAGGGGTCCACTGAAGCTTTCTTT
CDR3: CASSLIQGSTEAFF

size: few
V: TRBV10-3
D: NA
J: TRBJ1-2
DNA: TGTGCCATCAGTGAGCGCCACTTCGGTGGCTATGGCTACACCTTC
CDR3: CAISERHFGGYGYTF

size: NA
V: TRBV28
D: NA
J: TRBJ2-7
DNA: TGTGCTAGCACCAACAGGGCAACCTACGAGCAGTACTTC
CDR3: CASTNRATYEQYF

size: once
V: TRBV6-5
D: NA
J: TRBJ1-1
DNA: TGTGCCAGCGCGGTATCCCGGGCTGAAGCTTTCTTT
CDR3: CASAVSRAEAFF

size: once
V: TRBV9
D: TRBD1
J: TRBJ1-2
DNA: TGTGCCAGCAGCGCAGGGGACCCAGACAGGGGGCGACGGGGCTACACCTTC
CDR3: CASSAGDPDRGRRGYTF

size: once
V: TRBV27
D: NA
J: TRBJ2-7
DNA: TGTGCCAGCAGTTTAAGTTGGGGTCGGGCCCCCTACGAGCAGTACTTC
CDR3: CASSLSWGRAPYEQYF

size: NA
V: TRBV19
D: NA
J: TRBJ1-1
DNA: TGTGCCAGTAGTATAGATAACAGCCACACTGAAGCTTTCTTT
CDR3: CASSIDNSHTEAFF

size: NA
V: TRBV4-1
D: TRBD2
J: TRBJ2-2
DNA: TGCGCCAGCAGCCAATGGCGGGGGACCGGGGAGCTGTTTTTT
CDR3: CASSQWRGTGELFF

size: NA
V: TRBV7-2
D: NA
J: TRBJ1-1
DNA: TGTGCCAGCAGCTTAGCGGGGGGCGGTAAGATCACTGAAGCTTTCTTT
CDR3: CASSLAGGGKITEAFF

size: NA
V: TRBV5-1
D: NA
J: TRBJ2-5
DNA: TGCGCCAGCAGCTTGGCAGCTATCCAAGAGACCCAGTACTTC
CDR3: CASSLAAIQETQYF

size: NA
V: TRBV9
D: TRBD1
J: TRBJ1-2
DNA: TGTGCCAGCGCGGGGACAGGCCCCTATGGCTACACCTTC
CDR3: CASAGTGPYGYTF

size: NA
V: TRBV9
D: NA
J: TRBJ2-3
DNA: TGTGCCAGCAGCGTACTAGCCGTGAGCACAGATACGCAGTATTTT
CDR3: CASSVLAVSTDTQYF

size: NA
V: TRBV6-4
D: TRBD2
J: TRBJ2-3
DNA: TGTGCCAGCAGTGACAGGTCTAGCGGACTCACAGATACGCAGTATTTT
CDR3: CASSDRSSGLTDTQYF

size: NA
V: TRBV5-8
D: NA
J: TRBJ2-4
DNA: TGTGCCAGCAGCTTGTCCGGGTCCGACATTCAGTACTTC
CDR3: CASSLSGSDIQYF

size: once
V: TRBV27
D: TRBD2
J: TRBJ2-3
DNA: TGTGCCAGCAGTTTGGCCAGCGGGAGGGCAATAGATACGCAGTATTTT
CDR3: CASSLASGRAIDTQYF

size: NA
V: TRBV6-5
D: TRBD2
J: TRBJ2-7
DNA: TGTGCCAGCAGTTACTCTGCGGGAGCCTACGAGCAGTACTTC
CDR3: CASSYSAGAYEQYF